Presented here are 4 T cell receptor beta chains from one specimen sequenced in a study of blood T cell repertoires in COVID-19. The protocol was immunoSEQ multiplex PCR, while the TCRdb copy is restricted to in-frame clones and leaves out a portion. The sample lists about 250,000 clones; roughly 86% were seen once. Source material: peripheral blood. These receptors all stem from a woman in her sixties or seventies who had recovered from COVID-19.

As DNA, the CDR3 is TGTGCCAGCACCGCTACGGGGGATTTCACAGATACGCAGTATTTT. Protein: CASTATGDFTDTQYF. The rearrangement links TRBV6-5 to TRBJ2-3; D is possibly TRBD2 (6 bases). The CDR3 runs 15 residues. Trimming took 7 bases from V and 2 from J, leaving 16 bases between them. From germline, CDR1 is MNHEY and CDR2 SVGAGI.

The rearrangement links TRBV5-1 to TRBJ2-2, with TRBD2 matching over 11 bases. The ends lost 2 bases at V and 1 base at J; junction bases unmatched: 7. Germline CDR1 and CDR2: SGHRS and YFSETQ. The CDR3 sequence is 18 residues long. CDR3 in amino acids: CASSFGGLAGGNTGELFF. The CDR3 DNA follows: TGCGCCAGCAGCTTCGGTGGACTAGCGGGCGGGAACACCGGGGAGCTGTTTTTT.

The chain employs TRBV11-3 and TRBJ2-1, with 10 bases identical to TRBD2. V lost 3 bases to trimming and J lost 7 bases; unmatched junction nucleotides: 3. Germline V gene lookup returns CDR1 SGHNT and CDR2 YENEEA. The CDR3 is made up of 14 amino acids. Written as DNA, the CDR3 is TGTGCCAGCAGCTTGGGACTAGCGCGTAATGAGCAGTTCTTC. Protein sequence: CASSLGLARNEQFF.

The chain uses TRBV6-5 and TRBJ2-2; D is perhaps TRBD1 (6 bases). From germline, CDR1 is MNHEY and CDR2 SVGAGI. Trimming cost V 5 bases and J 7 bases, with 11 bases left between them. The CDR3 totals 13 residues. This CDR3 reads CASSQGSGGELFF. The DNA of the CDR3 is TGTGCCAGCAGTCAGGGGTCGGGCGGGGAGCTGTTTTTT.